What follows are 20 T cell receptor beta chains derived from one specimen sequenced in a study of glioma-infiltrating T cells. Amplification of TCR alpha and beta CDR3 regions from RNA used iRepertoire nested multiplex PCR. TCRdb redid the calling of the multiplex PCR reads with MiXCR, one entry per CDR3 protein. The sample has approximately 140,000 distinct CDR3 sequences; roughly a quarter are singletons. Input material: glioma tissue, nonneoplastic brain tissue, or PBMCs (not recorded which). Every receptor here comes from a human donor with low-grade glioma or glioblastoma, undergoing nonglioma brain surgery, or in good health (not recorded which).

V is TRBV15 and J is TRBJ2-7; D call uncertain. Germline V lookup: CDR1 LNHNV, CDR2 YYDKDF (reference sequence). The CDR3 length is 15 residues. Between the trimmed V and J ends, which lost 3 bases and 1 base, there was a span of 13 bases. CDR3 nucleotides: TGTGCCACCAGCAGGGCGTCTGGACGGTCCTACGAGCAGTACGTC. It codes for CATSRASGRSYEQYV.

This clonotype was seen ten or more times. This sequence joins TRBV7-2 and TRBJ1-1, with D unclear. Per the germline V gene, CDR1 is SGHTA and CDR2 is FQGNSA. CDR3 size: 14 residues. V was trimmed by 3 bases and J by 0 bases, leaving 8 bases between them. The CDR3 sequence is CASSFDNMNTEAFF. The CDR3 nucleotides are TGTGCCAGCAGCTTCGATAACATGAACACTGAAGCTTTCTTT.

Only a few counts were recorded for this clonotype. This chain links TRBV4-1 with TRBJ2-5; 9 nucleotides line up with TRBD2. This CDR3 region has 14 residues. Trimming at V came to 8 bases and at J to 4 bases, leaving 8 bases not matched to a gene. Germline CDR1 is MGHRA and CDR2 is YSYEKL. The CDR3 DNA is TGCGCCAGCGCAGCCGCGGGGGGGCCAGAGACCCAGTACTTC. As protein: CASAAAGGPETQYF.

This clonotype was observed many times. This chain joins TRBV27 and TRBJ1-6, with a possible D match to TRBD1 (6 bases). This CDR3 has 15 amino acids. The V end was cut by 2 bases, the J end by 7 bases, with 12 bases between. From germline, CDR1 is MNHEY and CDR2 SMNVEV (reference sequence). The CDR3 here is CASSLQGTLNSPLHF. CDR3 nucleotides: TGTGCCAGCAGTTTACAGGGGACGTTAAATTCACCCCTCCACTTT.

V usage is TRBV12-3 or TRBV12-4 and J usage is TRBJ1-5; a weak D match, TRBD1 (6 bases). V dropped 6 bases and J dropped 3 bases, with 15 bases sitting between them. CDR3 length: 15 residues. The CDR3: CASSMDRAYNQPQHF. In DNA, the CDR3 is TGTGCCAGCAGCATGGACAGAGCCTACAATCAGCCCCAGCATTTT.

This clonotype came up a few times. This rearrangement joins TRBV4-1 to TRBJ2-1; 9 bases map to TRBD2. Unmatched junction bases numbered 10, after V lost 3 bases and J lost 7 bases. The CDR3 runs to 16 residues. Germline CDR1 MGHRA, CDR2 YSYEKL. CDR3 nucleotides: TGCGCCAGCAGCCAGATGAAGCGGGGGGTTGGGAATGAGCAGTTCTTC. As protein: CASSQMKRGVGNEQFF.

Details on this clonotype: Given a much more abundant clone one base away, this may be a read error. The chain uses TRBV6-1 and TRBJ2-5; D perhaps matches TRBD2 (6 bases). V was trimmed by 5 bases and J by 5 bases, leaving 24 bases between them. The germline CDR1 and CDR2 sequences are MNHNS and SASEGT. The CDR3 sequence is 17 residues long. The CDR3 bases are TGTGCCAGCAGTTTCCAGGGACGCCCGGGGGAGACGGAGACCCAGTACTTC. Translation: CASSFQGRPGETETQYF.

This chain joins TRBV7-9 and TRBJ2-7, with D uncertain. CDR3 size: 13 residues. V gave up 3 bases and J gave up 2 bases, with 8 bases separating them. The germline V gene has CDR1 SEHNR and CDR2 FQNEAQ (reference sequence). The CDR3, as DNA: TGTGCCAGCAGCTTGGACCGCACCTACGAGCAGTACGTC. Amino acids: CASSLDRTYEQYV.

V and J are TRBV7-2 and TRBJ2-2; D is perhaps TRBD1 (6 bases). The germline V gene has CDR1 SGHTA and CDR2 FQGNSA. Trimming stripped 4 bases from V and 5 bases from J, with 17 bases between. The CDR3 extends over 16 amino acids. The CDR3 nucleotides read TGTGCCAGCAGCTCAACAGGGACGCGAAGGACCGGGGAGCTGTTTTTT. Protein product: CASSSTGTRRTGELFF. Looking up the rest from reference TRBV7-2 and TRBJ2-2 gives the full variable domain: GAGVSQSPSNKVTEKGKDVELRCDPISGHTALYWYRQSLGQGLEFLIYFQGNSAPDKSGLPSDRFSAERTGGSVSTLTIQRTQQEDSAVYLCASSSTGTRRTGELFFGEGSRLTVL.

The rearrangement joins TRBV4-1 to TRBJ2-3; D unclear. CDR1 and CDR2 (germline): MGHRA, YSYEKL. This CDR3 is 11 amino acids long. The V and J ends lost 1 base and 13 bases respectively, with 9 bases between them. CDR3 in amino acids: CASSQGRAKYF. Written as DNA, the CDR3 is TGCGCCAGCAGCCAAGGAAGGGCGAAGTATTTT.

The chain has TRBV14 and TRBJ1-1; no reliable D call. The CDR3 length is 13 residues. The V gene's germline CDR1 is SGHDN and CDR2 FVKESK. With 3 bases removed from V and 2 bases from J, the gap between germline ends came to 7 bases. CDR3 sequence: CASSQAINTEAFF. CDR3 coding DNA: TGTGCCAGCAGCCAGGCTATAAACACTGAAGCTTTCTTT. Using reference TRBV14 and TRBJ1-1 for the parts outside the CDR3, the full variable domain is EAGVTQFPSHSVIEKGQTVTLRCDPISGHDNLYWYRRVMGKEIKFLLHFVKESKQDESGMPNNRFLAERTGGTYSTLKVQPAELEDSGVYFCASSQAINTEAFFGQGTRLTVV.

The table lists this clonotype with many counts. The V gene is TRBV14, the J gene TRBJ1-1, with TRBD1 matching 8 bases. Unmatched junction bases numbered 5, after V lost 4 bases and J lost 7 bases. The CDR3 runs to 13 residues. Germline CDR1 SGHDN, CDR2 FVKESK. CDR3 in amino acids: CASSLGQGNEAFF. The CDR3 DNA is TGTGCCAGCAGCCTTGGACAGGGAAATGAAGCTTTCTTT.

The chain carries TRBV25-1 and TRBJ2-3; 12 bases agree with TRBD2. This CDR3 has 17 residues. The germline V gene encodes CDR1 MGHDK and CDR2 SYGVNS. The trim removed 1 base at V and 1 base at J, leaving 3 bases unmatched. The CDR3 loop reads CASSEFRTSGGTDTQYF. The DNA of the CDR3 is TGTGCCAGCAGTGAATTCCGGACTAGCGGGGGCACAGATACGCAGTATTTT. Looking up the rest from reference TRBV25-1 and TRBJ2-3 gives the full variable domain: EADIYQTPRYLVIGTGKKITLECSQTMGHDKMYWYQQDPGMELHLIHYSYGVNSTEKGDLSSESTVSRIRTEHFPLTLESARPSHTSQYLCASSEFRTSGGTDTQYFGPGTRLTVL.

This clonotype was seen only a few times. This chain connects TRBV28 to TRBJ1-3; D call uncertain. The CDR3 extends over 15 amino acids. V dropped 4 bases and J dropped 0 bases, with 10 bases sitting between them. Germline CDR1 reads MDHEN; CDR2 reads SYDVKM. CDR3 nucleotide sequence: TGTGCCAGCAGTTCCGCGGGCAGCTCTGGAAACACCATATATTTT. It codes for CASSSAGSSGNTIYF.

In its sample, this clonotype was seen a few times. V is TRBV25-1 and J is TRBJ1-6, with 7 bases aligning to TRBD1. The CDR3 totals 16 residues. V gave up 2 bases and J gave up 7 bases; unmatched junction bases: 8. In germline, CDR1 is MGHDK, CDR2 SYGVNS. CDR3 coding DNA: TGTGCCAGCAGTGAAGGGCAGGGGGGCCTGAATTCACCCCTCCACTTT. Its protein product is CASSEGQGGLNSPLHF. The full variable domain, its missing parts supplied by reference TRBV25-1 and TRBJ1-6, is EADIYQTPRYLVIGTGKKITLECSQTMGHDKMYWYQQDPGMELHLIHYSYGVNSTEKGDLSSESTVSRIRTEHFPLTLESARPSHTSQYLCASSEGQGGLNSPLHFGNGTRLTVT.

Ten or more counts support this clonotype. The J gene is TRBJ2-7, the V gene TRBV11-2, with D possibly matching TRBD2 (5 bases). This CDR3 region has 16 residues. V was clipped by 5 bases and J by 0 bases, with 17 bases between them. Germline V lookup: CDR1 SGHAT, CDR2 FQNNGV. As DNA, the CDR3 is TGTGCCAGCAGCCCTCTGGGCGGGCCACACTCCTACGAGCAGTACGTC. The encoded protein is CASSPLGGPHSYEQYV.

The genes are TRBV12-3 or TRBV12-4 and TRBJ2-6, with D possibly TRBD2 on 5 matching bases. CDR3 length: 14 amino acids. V lost 7 bases and J lost 0, with 7 bases in between. DNA of the CDR3: TGTGCCAGCACCCGGGGCTCTGGGGCCAACGTCCTGACTTTC. It encodes CASTRGSGANVLTF.

This clonotype has a handful of counts. This chain links TRBV18 with TRBJ1-3; 7 bases align to TRBD1. Trimming took 4 bases from V and 0 from J; bases not matched to a gene: 6. Germline-derived CDR1 and CDR2 are KGHSH and LQKENI. CDR3 length: 16 residues. The CDR3 DNA reads TGTGCCAGCTCACGGGACAGTTATAGCTCTGGAAACACCATATATTTT. This translates into CASSRDSYSSGNTIYF.

The CDR3, as DNA: TGTGCCAGCAGCCCCACAGACAGGGGTCAGCCCCAGCATTTT. Translating gives CASSPTDRGQPQHF. The chain is built from TRBV7-2 and TRBJ1-5; 8 bases fit TRBD1. Germline-derived CDR1 and CDR2 are SGHTA and FQGNSA. This CDR3 contains 14 residues. Losses at the gene ends were 5 bases for V and 6 bases for J; bases not matched to a gene: 6.

This clonotype was seen at least ten times. The V and J genes are TRBV24-1 and TRBJ2-3; D possibly corresponds to TRBD1 (6 bases). V lost 0 bases and J 4 bases, leaving 13 bases between the germline ends. The CDR3 contains 16 residues. The germline V gene has CDR1 KGHDR and CDR2 SFDVKD. In DNA form, the CDR3 reads TGTGCCACCAGTGATTTGCAAGTCACAGGGCCAGATACGCAGTATTTT. Its protein is CATSDLQVTGPDTQYF.